Sequencing of this T cell receptor (beta chain) was carried out in a study of patients and donors after allogeneic stem cell transplantation. This clonotype occurred a few times. Trimming at V came to 6 bases and at J to 13 bases, leaving 11 bases not matched to a gene. This CDR3 spans 14 amino acids. TCRdb re-derived calls from the RT-PCR reads in MiXCR, one entry per CDR3 protein. The data contain 800,000 to 1,000,000 distinct CDR3 sequences, around 17% of them singletons. This chain uses TRBV12-3 or TRBV12-4 with TRBJ1-6, with TRBD1 matching 8 bases. This TCR came from a human donor who was either an allogeneic HSCT recipient or a stem cell or donor lymphocyte infusion donor (not recorded which). It is not recorded whose cells these are; they may come from a transplant donor. The sequencing input was blood, either unsorted or a sorted T cell fraction (not recorded which). The CDR3 spells CASSPSDRAAPLHF. CDR3 bases: TGTGCCAGCAGCCCATCGGACAGGGCGGCGCCCCTCCACTTT.